This entry is about one TCR beta chain. The specificity of this receptor is unknown. Base qualities are not recorded, but no much larger clone differs from it by a single base. The CDR3 spans 15 residues, from the cysteine through the phenylalanine. The sequence is cut down to CDR3 DNA, 45 bases in frame from base 1. The germline V gene (reference sequence) gives CDR1 as GTSNPN and CDR2 as SVGIG. V lost 0 bases and J lost 0 bases; the stretch between them is 9 bases long. This specimen belongs to a study of T cell changes during pregnancy in multiple sclerosis (dated by TCRdb to about 2019). General notes on the study: In women with multiple sclerosis, the researchers looked at how the T cell repertoire shifted as pregnancy progressed.

Library method: the immunoSEQ multiplex PCR assay. In TCRdb, the immuneACCESS table is reduced to in-frame sequences with V and J assigned. These tables do not hold every clone; where another copy was compared, an unresolved V gene accounts for under half, and the others remain unexplained. This sample gives about 73,000 clones in total; almost 90% of them show up just once. Roughly 9.5% of the sample is held by the ten biggest clonotypes. The sequence is built from TRBV30 and TRBJ1-3; 6 matching bases give a weak D call of TRBD1. The sequencing here drew on peripheral blood, taken after pregnancy. The receptor was isolated from a female donor in good health, enrolled as a control in a pregnancy study. CDR3 loop: CAWSVGGSSGNTIYF. Here is the DNA: TGTGCCTGGAGTGTAGGGGGTAGCTCTGGAAACACCATATATTTT.